This TCR beta chain was recorded in a study of blood T cell repertoires in COVID-19. Study-wide context: The United States, Italy and Spain supplied acute and convalescent COVID-19 samples. T cells, B-cell-depleted T cells, or PBMCs supplied cDNA or gDNA.

The CDR3 loop spans 15 amino acids. CDR1 and CDR2 from the germline V gene are SGHAT and FQNNGV. Trimming stripped 2 bases from V and 7 bases from J, with 15 bases between. Generated by immunoSEQ multiplex PCR, the TCRdb table keeps only in-frame clones and is missing some. The repertoire holds some 65,000 clones, with around 86% as singletons. Sequenced material: peripheral blood. The receptor was derived from a man of 80 years or more with acute or convalescent COVID-19. The genes are TRBV11-2 and TRBJ1-5; perhaps TRBD1 as D (5 bases). The CDR3 sequence: CASSLNTGERQPQHF. CDR3 coding DNA: TGTGCCAGCAGCTTAAACACAGGCGAGAGGCAGCCCCAGCATTTT.